This T cell receptor (beta chain) was recorded in a study of blood T cell repertoires in COVID-19. At the level of the study: There were acute and convalescent COVID-19 samples, and they came from the United States, Italy and Spain.

Between the trimmed V and J ends, which lost 0 bases and 7 bases, there was a span of 12 bases. Germline lookup yields CDR1 LGHNA and CDR2 YSLEER. CDR3 length: 14 amino acids. Original analysis: The assay estimated nucleated cells by amplifying reference gene primers. The table came from immunoSEQ multiplex PCR; TCRdb's copy has only in-frame clones and leaves some out. D and trimming come from the DNA, and the V and J calls and clone size come from that table. The profile shows roughly 140,000 clones, 70% to 85% of them singletons. The sample was peripheral blood. This TCR was sampled from a woman aged 45-60 years with acute or convalescent COVID-19. The chain has TRBV4-3 and TRBJ1-2, with D possibly TRBD1 on 6 matching bases. CDR3 DNA: TGCGCCAGCAGCCAAGACGATAGGGGGATTGGCTACACCTTC. Translating gives CASSQDDRGIGYTF.